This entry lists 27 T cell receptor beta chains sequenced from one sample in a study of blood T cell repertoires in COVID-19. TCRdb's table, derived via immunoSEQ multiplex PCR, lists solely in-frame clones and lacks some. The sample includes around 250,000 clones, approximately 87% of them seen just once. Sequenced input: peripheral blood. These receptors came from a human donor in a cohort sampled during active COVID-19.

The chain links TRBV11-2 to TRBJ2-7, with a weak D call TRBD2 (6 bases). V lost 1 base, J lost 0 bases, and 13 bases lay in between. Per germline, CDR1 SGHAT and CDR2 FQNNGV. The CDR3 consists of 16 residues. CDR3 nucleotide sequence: TGTGCCAGCAGCTTAGGGGGTAGCGGAGTCTCCTACGAGCAGTACTTC. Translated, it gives CASSLGGSGVSYEQYF.

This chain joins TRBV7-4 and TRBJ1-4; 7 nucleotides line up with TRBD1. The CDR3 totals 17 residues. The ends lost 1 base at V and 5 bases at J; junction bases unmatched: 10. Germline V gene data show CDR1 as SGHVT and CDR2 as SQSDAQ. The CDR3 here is CASSLVYTGAQNEKLFF. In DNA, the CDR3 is TGTGCCAGCAGCTTAGTGTACACAGGGGCACAGAATGAAAAACTGTTTTTT.

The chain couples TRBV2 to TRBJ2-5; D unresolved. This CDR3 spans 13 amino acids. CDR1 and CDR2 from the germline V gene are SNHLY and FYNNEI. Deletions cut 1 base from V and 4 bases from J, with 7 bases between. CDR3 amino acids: CASSEVVVETQYF. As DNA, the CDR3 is TGTGCCAGCAGTGAAGTGGTAGTAGAGACCCAGTACTTC.

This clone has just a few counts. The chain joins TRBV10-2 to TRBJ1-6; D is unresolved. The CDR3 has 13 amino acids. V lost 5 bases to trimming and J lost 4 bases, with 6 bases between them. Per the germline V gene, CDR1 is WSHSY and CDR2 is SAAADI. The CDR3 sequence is CASSTSYNSPLHF. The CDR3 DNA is TGCGCCAGCAGTACGAGTTATAATTCACCCCTCCACTTT.

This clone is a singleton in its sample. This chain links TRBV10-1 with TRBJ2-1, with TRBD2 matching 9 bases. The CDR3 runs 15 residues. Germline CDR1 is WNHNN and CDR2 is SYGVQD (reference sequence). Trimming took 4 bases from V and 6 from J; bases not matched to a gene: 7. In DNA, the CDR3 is TGCGCCAGCAGTGCCCTTAGCGGGAGTGTCAATGAGCAGTTCTTC. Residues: CASSALSGSVNEQFF.

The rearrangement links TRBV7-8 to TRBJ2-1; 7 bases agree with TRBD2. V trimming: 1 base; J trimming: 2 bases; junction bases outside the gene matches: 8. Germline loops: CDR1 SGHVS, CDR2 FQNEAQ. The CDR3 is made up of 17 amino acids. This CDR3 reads CASSLVGSGLPYNEQFF. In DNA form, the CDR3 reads TGTGCCAGCAGCTTAGTAGGGTCGGGACTACCCTACAATGAGCAGTTCTTC.

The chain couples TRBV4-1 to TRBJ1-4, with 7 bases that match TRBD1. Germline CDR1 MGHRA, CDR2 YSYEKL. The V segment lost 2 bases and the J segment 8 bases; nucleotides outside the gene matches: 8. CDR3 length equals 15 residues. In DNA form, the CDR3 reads TGCGCCAGCAGCCAACCGGACAGGATGGGAGAAAAACTGTTTTTT. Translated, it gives CASSQPDRMGEKLFF.

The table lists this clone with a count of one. Here the CDR3 DNA reads TGTGCCAGCAGCCAAGAAATCGGGACTTCCTCCAACCAGTACTTC. Amino acids: CASSQEIGTSSNQYF. This chain connects TRBV14 to TRBJ2-7; D is perhaps TRBD2 (6 bases). Germline CDR1 reads SGHDN; CDR2 reads FVKESK. The CDR3 length is 15 residues. V was pared by 0 bases and J by 10 bases, with 19 bases between.

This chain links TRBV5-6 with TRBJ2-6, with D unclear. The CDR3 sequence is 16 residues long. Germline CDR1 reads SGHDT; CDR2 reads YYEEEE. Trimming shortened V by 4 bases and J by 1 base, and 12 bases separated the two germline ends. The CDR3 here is CASSASRRSGANVLTF. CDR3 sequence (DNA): TGTGCCAGCAGCGCCTCCCGGAGATCTGGGGCCAACGTCCTGACTTTC.

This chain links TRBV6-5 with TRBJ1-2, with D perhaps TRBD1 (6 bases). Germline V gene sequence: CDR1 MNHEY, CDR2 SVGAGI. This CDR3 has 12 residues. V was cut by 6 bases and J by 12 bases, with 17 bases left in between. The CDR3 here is CASRVQGAGNTF. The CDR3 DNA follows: TGTGCCAGCAGGGTACAGGGAGCTGGAAACACCTTC.

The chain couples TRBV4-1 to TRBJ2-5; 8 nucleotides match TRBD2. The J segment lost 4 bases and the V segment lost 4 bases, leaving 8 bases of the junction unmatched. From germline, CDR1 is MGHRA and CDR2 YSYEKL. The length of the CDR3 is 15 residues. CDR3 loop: CASSPGSGGPETQYF. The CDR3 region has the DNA TGCGCCAGCAGCCCGGGAAGCGGGGGTCCAGAGACCCAGTACTTC.

CDR3 bases: TGCGCCAGCAGCCAAGCAGGGTCAAGCTCCTATAATTCACCCCTCCACTTT. Its protein is CASSQAGSSSYNSPLHF. The V and J genes are TRBV4-1 and TRBJ1-6; tentatively, D is TRBD1 (5 bases). Per germline, CDR1 MGHRA and CDR2 YSYEKL. The CDR3 has 17 amino acids. Trimming shortened V by 1 base and J by 0 bases, and 10 bases separated the two germline ends.

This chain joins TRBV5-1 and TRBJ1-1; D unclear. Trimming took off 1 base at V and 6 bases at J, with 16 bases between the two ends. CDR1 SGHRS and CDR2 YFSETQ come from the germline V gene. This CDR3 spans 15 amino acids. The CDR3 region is CASSLWGGNRAEAFF. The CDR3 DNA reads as TGCGCCAGCAGCTTGTGGGGAGGAAACCGCGCTGAAGCTTTCTTT.

This chain's CDR3 is CASSQDRGYEQYF. The CDR3 DNA sequence: TGCGCCAGCAGCCAAGACAGGGGATACGAGCAGTACTTC. The rearrangement links TRBV4-3 to TRBJ2-7, with D perhaps matching TRBD1 (6 bases). CDR3 size: 13 residues. Germline lookup yields CDR1 LGHNA and CDR2 YSLEER. V lost 0 bases to trimming and J lost 4 bases, with 7 bases between them.

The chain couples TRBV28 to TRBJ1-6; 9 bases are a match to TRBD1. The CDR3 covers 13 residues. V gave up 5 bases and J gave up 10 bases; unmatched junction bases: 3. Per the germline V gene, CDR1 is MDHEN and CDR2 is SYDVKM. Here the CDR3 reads CASSADRGSPLHF. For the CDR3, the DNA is TGTGCCAGCAGTGCTGACAGGGGGTCACCCCTCCACTTT.

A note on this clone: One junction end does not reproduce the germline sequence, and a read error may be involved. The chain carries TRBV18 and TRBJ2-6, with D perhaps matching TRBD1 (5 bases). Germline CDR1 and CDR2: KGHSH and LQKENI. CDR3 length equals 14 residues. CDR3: CASSPIPGANVPTF. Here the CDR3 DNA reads TGTGCCAGCTCACCAATACCTGGGGCCAACGTCCCGACTTTC.

The CDR3 here is CASSPITERGEQYF. The CDR3 DNA reads as TGTGCCAGCTCACCTATTACAGAAAGGGGCGAGCAGTACTTC. The genes are TRBV18 and TRBJ2-7, with TRBD1 as a possible D gene (5 bases). The CDR3 length is 14 residues. Trimming shortened V by 3 bases and J by 6 bases, and 15 bases separated the two germline ends. Germline V gene sequence: CDR1 KGHSH, CDR2 LQKENI.

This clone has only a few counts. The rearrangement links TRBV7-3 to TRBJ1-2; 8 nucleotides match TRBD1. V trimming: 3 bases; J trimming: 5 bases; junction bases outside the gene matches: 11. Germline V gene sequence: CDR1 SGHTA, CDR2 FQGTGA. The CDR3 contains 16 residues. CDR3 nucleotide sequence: TGTGCCAGCAGCTTCTCAGGGGGCATAAAGAGTTATGGCTACACCTTC. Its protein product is CASSFSGGIKSYGYTF.

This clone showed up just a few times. The CDR3 nucleotides are TGTGCCAGCAGCCCCTCGACAGCCGATAATGAAAAACTGTTTTTT. Its translation: CASSPSTADNEKLFF. The chain is built from TRBV6-5 and TRBJ1-4, with D perhaps matching TRBD1 (5 bases). Germline V gene data show CDR1 as MNHEY and CDR2 as SVGAGI. Trimming removed 6 bases at V and 4 bases at J, with 15 bases between. This CDR3 region has 15 residues.

The CDR3 DNA reads as TGTGCCAGCAGTTACGGTCTAGCTAAGACAGATACGCAGTATTTT. Amino acids: CASSYGLAKTDTQYF. The chain recombines TRBV6-5 with TRBJ2-3; a weak D match, TRBD2 (5 bases). Germline V gives CDR1 MNHEY, CDR2 SVGAGI. The CDR3 runs 15 residues. V was clipped by 2 bases and J by 3 bases, with 12 bases between them.

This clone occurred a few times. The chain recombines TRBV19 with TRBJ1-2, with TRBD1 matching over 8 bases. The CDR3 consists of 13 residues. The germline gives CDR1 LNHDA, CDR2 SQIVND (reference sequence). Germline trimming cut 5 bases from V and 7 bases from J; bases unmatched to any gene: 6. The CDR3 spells CASSPDREAGYTF. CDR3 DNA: TGTGCCAGTAGTCCGGACAGGGAAGCTGGCTACACCTTC. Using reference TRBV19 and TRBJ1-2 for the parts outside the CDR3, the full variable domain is DGGITQSPKYLFRKEGQNVTLSCEQNLNHDAMYWYRQDPGQGLRLIYYSQIVNDFQKGDIAEGYSVSREKKESFPLTVTSAQKNPTAFYLCASSPDREAGYTFGSGTRLTVV.

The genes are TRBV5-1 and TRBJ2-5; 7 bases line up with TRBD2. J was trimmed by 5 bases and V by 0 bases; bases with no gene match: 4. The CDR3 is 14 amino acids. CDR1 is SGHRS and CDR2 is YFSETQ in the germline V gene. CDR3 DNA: TGCGCCAGCAGCTTGGAGCGGGGTCTGGAGACCCAGTACTTC. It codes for CASSLERGLETQYF.

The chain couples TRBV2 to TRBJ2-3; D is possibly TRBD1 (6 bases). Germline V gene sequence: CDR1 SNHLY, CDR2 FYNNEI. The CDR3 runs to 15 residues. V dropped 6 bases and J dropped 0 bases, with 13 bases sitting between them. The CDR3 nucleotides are TGTGCCAGCAGAACCGACAGGTCTAGCACAGATACGCAGTATTTT. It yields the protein CASRTDRSSTDTQYF.

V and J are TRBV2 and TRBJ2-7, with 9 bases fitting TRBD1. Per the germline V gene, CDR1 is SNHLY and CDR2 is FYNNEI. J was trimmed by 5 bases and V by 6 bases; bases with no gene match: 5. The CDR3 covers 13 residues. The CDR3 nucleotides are TGTGCCAGCAGGGCGGACAGGGGCCACGAGCAGTACTTC. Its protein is CASRADRGHEQYF.

The CDR3 bases are TGTGCCACCAGCAGAGATCTGGGGACAGGGGGACAAACTGGAAACACCATATATTTT. This translates into CATSRDLGTGGQTGNTIYF. The chain is built from TRBV15 and TRBJ1-3, with 11 bases identical to TRBD1. J lost 2 bases, V lost 0 bases, and 9 bases had no gene match. Germline CDR1 LNHNV, CDR2 YYDKDF (reference sequence). The CDR3 loop spans 19 amino acids.

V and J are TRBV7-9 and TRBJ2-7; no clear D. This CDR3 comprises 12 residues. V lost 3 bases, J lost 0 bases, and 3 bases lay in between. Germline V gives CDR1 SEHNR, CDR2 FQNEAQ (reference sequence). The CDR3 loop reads CASSFVSYEQYF. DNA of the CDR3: TGTGCCAGCAGCTTCGTCTCCTACGAGCAGTACTTC.

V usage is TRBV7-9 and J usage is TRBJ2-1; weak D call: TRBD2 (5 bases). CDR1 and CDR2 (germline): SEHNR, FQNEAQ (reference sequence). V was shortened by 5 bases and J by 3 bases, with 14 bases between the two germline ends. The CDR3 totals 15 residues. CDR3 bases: TGTGCCAGCAGCCCCCGCCGAGGACTCTACAATGAGCAGTTCTTC. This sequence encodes CASSPRRGLYNEQFF.